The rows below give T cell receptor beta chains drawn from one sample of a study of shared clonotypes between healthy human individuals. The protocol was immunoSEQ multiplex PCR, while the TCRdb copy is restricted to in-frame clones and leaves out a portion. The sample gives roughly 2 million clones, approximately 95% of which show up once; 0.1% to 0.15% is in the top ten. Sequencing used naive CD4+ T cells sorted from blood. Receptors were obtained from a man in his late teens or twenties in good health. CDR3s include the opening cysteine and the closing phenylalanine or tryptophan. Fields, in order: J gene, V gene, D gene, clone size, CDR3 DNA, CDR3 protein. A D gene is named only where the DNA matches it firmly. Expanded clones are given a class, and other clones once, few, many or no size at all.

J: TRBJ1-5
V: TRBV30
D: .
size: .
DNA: TGTGCCTGGAGTGTAAACCGGGGAGCGGATCAGCCCCAGCATTTT
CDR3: CAWSVNRGADQPQHF

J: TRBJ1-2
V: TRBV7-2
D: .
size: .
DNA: TGTGCCAGCAGCTCACCCTGGGAGGTAGACGGCTACACCTTC
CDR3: CASSSPWEVDGYTF

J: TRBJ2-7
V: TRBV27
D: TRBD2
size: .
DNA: TGTGCCAGCCACAATGGACTAGCGGGTAATACCTACGAGCAGTACTTC
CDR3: CASHNGLAGNTYEQYF

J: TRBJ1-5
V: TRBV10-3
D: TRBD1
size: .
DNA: TGTGCCATCAGTGAACGGGACAGTCTCAATCAGCCCCAGCATTTT
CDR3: CAISERDSLNQPQHF

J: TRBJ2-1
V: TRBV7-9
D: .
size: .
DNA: TGTGCCAGCAGGGCTAGCGGGACAGGCAAGCAGTTCTTC
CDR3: CASRASGTGKQFF

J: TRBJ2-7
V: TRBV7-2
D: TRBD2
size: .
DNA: TGTGCCAGCAGCCCTAGCGGGTTTGTCTACGAGCAGTACTTC
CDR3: CASSPSGFVYEQYF

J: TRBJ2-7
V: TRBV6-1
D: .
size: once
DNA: TGTGCCAGCGATCGGGAGTTTGTCCACGAGCAGTACTTC
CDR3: CASDREFVHEQYF

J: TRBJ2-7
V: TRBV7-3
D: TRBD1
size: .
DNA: TGTGCCAGCAGCCCGGGACAGGGGGCCACGTACGAGCAGTACTTC
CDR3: CASSPGQGATYEQYF

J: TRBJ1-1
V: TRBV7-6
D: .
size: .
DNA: TGTGCCAGCAGCCCCGAGGTCGCCCGGAGCACTGAAGCTTTCTTT
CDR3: CASSPEVARSTEAFF

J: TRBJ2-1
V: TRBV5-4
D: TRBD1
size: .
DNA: TGTGCCAGCAGACCCGGGACAGCGACGGGCCATGAGCAGTTCTTC
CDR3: CASRPGTATGHEQFF

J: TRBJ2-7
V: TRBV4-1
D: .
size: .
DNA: TGCGCCAGCAGCCAACCTAGGAGCTCCTACGAGCAGTACTTC
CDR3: CASSQPRSSYEQYF

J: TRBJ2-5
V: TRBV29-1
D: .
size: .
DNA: TGCAGCGTTGTAGGCAGGGCCCAAGAGACCCAGTACTTC
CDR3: CSVVGRAQETQYF

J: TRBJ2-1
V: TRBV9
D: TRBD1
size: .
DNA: TGTGCCAGCAGCCCGAACCAAGGACAGGCGAAGCAGTTCTTC
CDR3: CASSPNQGQAKQFF

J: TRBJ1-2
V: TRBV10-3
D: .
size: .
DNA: TGTGCCATCAGGACCGACAGTAACTATGGCTACACCTTC
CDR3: CAIRTDSNYGYTF

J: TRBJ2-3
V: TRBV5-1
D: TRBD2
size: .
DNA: TGCGCCAGCACCACCGGACTAGCGGGGGGTTCGGATACGCAGTATTTT
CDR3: CASTTGLAGGSDTQYF

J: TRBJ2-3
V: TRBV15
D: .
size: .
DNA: TGTGCCACCAGGGCGGTCACAGATACGCAGTATTTT
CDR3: CATRAVTDTQYF

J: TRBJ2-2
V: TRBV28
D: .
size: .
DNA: TGTGCCAGCAAAAGGACTGGGGTGAGCACCGGGGAGCTGTTTTTT
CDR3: CASKRTGVSTGELFF

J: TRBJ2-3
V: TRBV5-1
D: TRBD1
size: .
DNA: TGCGCCAGCAGCATACCGACAGGGTCAGATACGCAGTATTTT
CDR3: CASSIPTGSDTQYF

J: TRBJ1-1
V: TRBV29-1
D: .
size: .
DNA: TGCAGCGTTGAGGCAACCGTAGGGACTGAAGCTTTCTTT
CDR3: CSVEATVGTEAFF

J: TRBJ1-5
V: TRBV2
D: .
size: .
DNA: TGTGCCAGCAGTGAGCAGAGGGTGAGCAATCAGCCCCAGCATTTT
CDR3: CASSEQRVSNQPQHF

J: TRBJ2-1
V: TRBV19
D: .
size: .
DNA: TGTGCCAGTAGTATTTCGGGACTCCAAGGCTACAATGAGCAGTTCTTC
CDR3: CASSISGLQGYNEQFF

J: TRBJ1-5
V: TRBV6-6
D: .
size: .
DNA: TGTGCCAGCAGTTACCGGATGGGACCCAATCAGCCCCAGCATTTT
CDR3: CASSYRMGPNQPQHF

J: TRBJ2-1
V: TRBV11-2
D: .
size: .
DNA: TGTGCCAGCAGGCCAGGCTCCTCGGGCGGACTTGGCTACAATGAGCAGTTCTTC
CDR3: CASRPGSSGGLGYNEQFF

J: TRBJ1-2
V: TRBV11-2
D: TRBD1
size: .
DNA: TGTGCCAGCAGCTCGGGACAGGGGAAAGCTAACTATGGCTACACCTTC
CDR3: CASSSGQGKANYGYTF

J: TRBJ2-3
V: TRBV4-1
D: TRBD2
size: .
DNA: TGCGCCAGCAGCCAAGATCTGGGGACTAGCGGCTTCACAGATACGCAGTATTTT
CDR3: CASSQDLGTSGFTDTQYF

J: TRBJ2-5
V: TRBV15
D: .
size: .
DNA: TGTGCCACCAGTGTCAGGGTGGGGTGGGACCAGTACTTC
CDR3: CATSVRVGWDQYF

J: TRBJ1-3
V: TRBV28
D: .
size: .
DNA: TGTGCCAGCAGCCCCGTTGATAGAGTTGGGGGAAACACCATATATTTT
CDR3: CASSPVDRVGGNTIYF

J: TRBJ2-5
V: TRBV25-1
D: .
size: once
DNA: TGTGCCAGCAGTGAGCCCTACTATCCGAAGACCCAGTACTTC
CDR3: CASSEPYYPKTQYF

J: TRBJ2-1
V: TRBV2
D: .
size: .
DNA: TGTGCCAGCAGTGAAGACCTGAGCTATGAGCAGTTCTTC
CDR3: CASSEDLSYEQFF

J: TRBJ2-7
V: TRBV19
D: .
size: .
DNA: TGTGCCAGTAGTTCCCGGGCCCCCGGGGAGCAGTACTTC
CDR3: CASSSRAPGEQYF

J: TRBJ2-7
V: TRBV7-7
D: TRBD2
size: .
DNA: TGTGCTAGCAGCCCATCCCCAACGACTAGCGGGAGTGATGAGCAGTACTTC
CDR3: CASSPSPTTSGSDEQYF

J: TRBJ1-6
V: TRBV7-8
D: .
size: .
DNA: TGTGCCAGCAGCTTAAAAGGGGGTTATTCACCCCTCCACTTT
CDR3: CASSLKGGYSPLHF

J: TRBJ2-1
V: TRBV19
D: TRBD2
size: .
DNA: TGTGCCAGTACCCGGCGCCGGTCGACTAGCGGAATGTTCGATGAGCAGTTCTTC
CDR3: CASTRRRSTSGMFDEQFF

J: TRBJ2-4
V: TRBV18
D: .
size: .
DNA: TGTGCCAGCTCACCCTTACGGGGGGCGGCCAAAAACATTCAGTACTTC
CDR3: CASSPLRGAAKNIQYF

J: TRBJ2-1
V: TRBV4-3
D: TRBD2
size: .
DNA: TGCGCCAGCAGCCAAGAAGGGCTAGCGGTCAATGAGCAGTTCTTC
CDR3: CASSQEGLAVNEQFF

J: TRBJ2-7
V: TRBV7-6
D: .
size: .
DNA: TGTGCCAGCAGCTCGCTTTACACAGGCGATACCTCCTACGAGCAGTACTTC
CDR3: CASSSLYTGDTSYEQYF

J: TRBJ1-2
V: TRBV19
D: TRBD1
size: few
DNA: TGTGCCACCGGGACAGGGGGGAATGGCTACACCTTC
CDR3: CATGTGGNGYTF

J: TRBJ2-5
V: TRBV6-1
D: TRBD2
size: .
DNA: TGTGCCAGCAGTGGGGGTAGCGGGGGCCTCCAAGAGACCCAGTACTTC
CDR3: CASSGGSGGLQETQYF

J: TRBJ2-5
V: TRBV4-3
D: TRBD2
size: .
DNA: TGCGCCAGCAGCCAAGTTCGTGGCGGGGCTAGCGGCCATAGCTCGACCCAGTACTTC
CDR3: CASSQVRGGASGHSSTQYF

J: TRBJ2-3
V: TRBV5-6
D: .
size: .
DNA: TGTGCCAGCAGCTTGGAACGGGGGGCTAGCACAGATACGCAGTATTTT
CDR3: CASSLERGASTDTQYF

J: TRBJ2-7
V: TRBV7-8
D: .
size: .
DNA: TGTGCCAGCAGCTTCCGGACAGAGTTTAGGGAGCAGTACTTC
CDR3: CASSFRTEFREQYF

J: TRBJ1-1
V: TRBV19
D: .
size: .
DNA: TGTGCCACTAGTGCAGCCACTGAAGCTTTCTTT
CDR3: CATSAATEAFF

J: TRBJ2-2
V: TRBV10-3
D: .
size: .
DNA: TGTGCCATCAGTGAGTCAGGGCCCGGGGAGCTGTTTTTT
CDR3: CAISESGPGELFF

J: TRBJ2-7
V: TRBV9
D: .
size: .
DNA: TGTGCCAGCAGCGTAGGGGTGAGGAGCTCCTACGAGCAGTACTTC
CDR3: CASSVGVRSSYEQYF

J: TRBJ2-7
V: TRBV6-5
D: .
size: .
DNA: TGTGCCAGCAGTTACCGCCCGGGCGAGCAGTACTTC
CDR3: CASSYRPGEQYF

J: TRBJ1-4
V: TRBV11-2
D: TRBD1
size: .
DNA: TGTGCCAGCAGGACAGGGGAGGGAGAAAAACTGTTTTTT
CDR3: CASRTGEGEKLFF

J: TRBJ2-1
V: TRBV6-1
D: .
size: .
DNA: TGTGCCAGCACCAAGGGGGGACCCCAGTTCTTC
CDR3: CASTKGGPQFF

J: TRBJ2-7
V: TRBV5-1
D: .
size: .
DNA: TGCGCCAGCAGCTATGGACAGACCTACGAGCAGTACTTC
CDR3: CASSYGQTYEQYF